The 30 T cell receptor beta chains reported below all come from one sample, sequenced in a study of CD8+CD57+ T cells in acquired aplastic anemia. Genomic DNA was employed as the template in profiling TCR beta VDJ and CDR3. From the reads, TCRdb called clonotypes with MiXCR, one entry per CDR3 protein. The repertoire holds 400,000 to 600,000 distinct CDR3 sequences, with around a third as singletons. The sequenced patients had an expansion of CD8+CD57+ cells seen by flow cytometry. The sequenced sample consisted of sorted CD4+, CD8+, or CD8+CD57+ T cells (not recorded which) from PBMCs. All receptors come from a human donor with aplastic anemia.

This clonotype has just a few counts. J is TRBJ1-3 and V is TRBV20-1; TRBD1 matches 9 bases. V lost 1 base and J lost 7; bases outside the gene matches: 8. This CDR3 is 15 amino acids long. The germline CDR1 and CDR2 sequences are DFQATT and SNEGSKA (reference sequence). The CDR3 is CSARVNRGHRNTIYF. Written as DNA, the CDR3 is TGCAGTGCTAGAGTTAACAGGGGGCACAGGAACACCATATATTTT.

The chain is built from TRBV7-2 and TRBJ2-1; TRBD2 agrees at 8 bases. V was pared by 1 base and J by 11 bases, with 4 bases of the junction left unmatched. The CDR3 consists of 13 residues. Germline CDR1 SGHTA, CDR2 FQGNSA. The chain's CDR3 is CASSLGREAQQFF. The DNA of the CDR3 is TGTGCCAGCAGCTTAGGGCGGGAGGCCCAGCAGTTCTTC.

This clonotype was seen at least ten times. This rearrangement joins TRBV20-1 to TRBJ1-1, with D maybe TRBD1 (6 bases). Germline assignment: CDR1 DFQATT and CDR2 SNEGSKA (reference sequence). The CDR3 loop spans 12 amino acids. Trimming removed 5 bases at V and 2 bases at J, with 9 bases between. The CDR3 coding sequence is TGCAGTGCTCGGACAGACAACACTGAAGCTTTCTTT. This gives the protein CSARTDNTEAFF.

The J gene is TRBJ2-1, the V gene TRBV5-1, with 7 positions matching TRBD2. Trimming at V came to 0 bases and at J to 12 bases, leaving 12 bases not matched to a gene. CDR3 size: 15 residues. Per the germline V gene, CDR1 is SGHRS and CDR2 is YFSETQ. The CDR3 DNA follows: TGCGCCAGCAGCTTGGGGGCGGGAGTCCCCATATTGCAGTTCTTC. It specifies CASSLGAGVPILQFF.

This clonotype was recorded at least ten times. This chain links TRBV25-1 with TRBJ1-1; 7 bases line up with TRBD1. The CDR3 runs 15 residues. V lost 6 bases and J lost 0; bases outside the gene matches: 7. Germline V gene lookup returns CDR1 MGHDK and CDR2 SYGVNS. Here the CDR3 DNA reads TGTGCCAGCAGGGGACAGAAACTTATGAACACTGAAGCTTTCTTT. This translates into CASRGQKLMNTEAFF.

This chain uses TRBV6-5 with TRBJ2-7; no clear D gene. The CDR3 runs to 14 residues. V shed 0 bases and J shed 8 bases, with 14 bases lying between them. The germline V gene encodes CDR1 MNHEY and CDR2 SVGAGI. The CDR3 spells CASSYSFGTNQQYF. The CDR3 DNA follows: TGTGCCAGCAGTTACTCTTTTGGCACGAATCAGCAGTACTTC.

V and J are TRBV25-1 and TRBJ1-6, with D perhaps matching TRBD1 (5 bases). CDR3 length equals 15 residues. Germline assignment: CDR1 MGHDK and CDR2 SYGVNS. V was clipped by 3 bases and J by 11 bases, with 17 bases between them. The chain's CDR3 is CASSEPQGQRPPLHF. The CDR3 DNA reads TGTGCCAGCAGTGAGCCCCAGGGCCAGCGCCCACCCCTCCACTTT.

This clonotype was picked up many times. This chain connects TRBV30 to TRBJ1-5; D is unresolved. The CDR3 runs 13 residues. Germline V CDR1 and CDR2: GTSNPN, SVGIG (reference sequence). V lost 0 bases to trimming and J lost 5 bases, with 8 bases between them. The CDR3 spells CAWSVQRDQPQHF. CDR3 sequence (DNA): TGTGCCTGGAGTGTACAGAGGGATCAGCCCCAGCATTTT.

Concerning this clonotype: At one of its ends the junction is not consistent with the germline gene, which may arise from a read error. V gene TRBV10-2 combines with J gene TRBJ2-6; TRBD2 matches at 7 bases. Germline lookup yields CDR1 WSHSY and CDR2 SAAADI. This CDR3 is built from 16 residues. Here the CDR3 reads CASILTGGVGANVLTF. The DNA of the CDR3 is TGTGCCAGCATCCTGACGGGGGGTGTTGGGGCCAACGTCCTGACTTTC.

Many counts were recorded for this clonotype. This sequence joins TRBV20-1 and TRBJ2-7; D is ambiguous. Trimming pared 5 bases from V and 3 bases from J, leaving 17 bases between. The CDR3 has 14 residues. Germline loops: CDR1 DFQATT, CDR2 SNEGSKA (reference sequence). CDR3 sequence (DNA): TGCAGTGCTCTCGGACCTCCATCGGGCTACGAGCAGTACTTC. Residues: CSALGPPSGYEQYF.

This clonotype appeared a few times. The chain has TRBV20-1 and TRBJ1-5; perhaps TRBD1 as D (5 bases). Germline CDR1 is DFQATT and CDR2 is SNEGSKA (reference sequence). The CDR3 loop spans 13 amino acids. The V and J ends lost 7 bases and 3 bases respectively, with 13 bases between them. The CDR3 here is CSVPRGPNQPQHF. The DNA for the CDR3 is TGCAGTGTCCCGCGGGGACCCAATCAGCCCCAGCATTTT.

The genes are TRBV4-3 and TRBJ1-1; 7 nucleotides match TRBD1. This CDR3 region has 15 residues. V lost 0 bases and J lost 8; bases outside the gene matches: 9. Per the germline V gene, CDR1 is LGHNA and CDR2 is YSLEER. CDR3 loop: CASSQDPAGGGEAFF. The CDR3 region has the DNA TGCGCCAGCAGCCAAGACCCGGCAGGGGGTGGGGAAGCTTTCTTT.

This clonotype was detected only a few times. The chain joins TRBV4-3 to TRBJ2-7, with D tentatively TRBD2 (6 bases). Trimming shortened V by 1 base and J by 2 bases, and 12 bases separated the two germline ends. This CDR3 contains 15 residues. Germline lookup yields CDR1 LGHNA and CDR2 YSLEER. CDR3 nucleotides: TGCGCCAGCAGCCAAGGGGAGGTCACCACCTACGAGCAGTACTTC. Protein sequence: CASSQGEVTTYEQYF.

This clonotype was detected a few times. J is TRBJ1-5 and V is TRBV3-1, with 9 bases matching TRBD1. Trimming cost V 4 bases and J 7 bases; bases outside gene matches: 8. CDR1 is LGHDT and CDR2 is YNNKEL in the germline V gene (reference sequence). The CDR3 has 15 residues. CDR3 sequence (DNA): TGTGCCAGCAGCCCTCAACAGGGGGCTGGGCAGCCCCAGCATTTT. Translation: CASSPQQGAGQPQHF. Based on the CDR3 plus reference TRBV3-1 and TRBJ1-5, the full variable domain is DTAVSQTPKYLVTQMGNDKSIKCEQNLGHDTMYWYKQDSKKFLKIMFSYNNKELIINETVPNRFSPKSPDKAHLNLHINSLELGDSAVYFCASSPQQGAGQPQHFGDGTRLSIL.

As DNA, the CDR3 is TGTGCCACCAGTTCGGGGGGAGGCACTGAAGCTTTCTTT. Residues: CATSSGGGTEAFF. The V and J genes are TRBV24-1 and TRBJ1-1; TRBD1 is a possible D gene (5 bases). The CDR3 sequence is 13 residues long. CDR1 KGHDR and CDR2 SFDVKD come from the germline V gene. V was pared by 6 bases and J by 4 bases, with 11 bases between.

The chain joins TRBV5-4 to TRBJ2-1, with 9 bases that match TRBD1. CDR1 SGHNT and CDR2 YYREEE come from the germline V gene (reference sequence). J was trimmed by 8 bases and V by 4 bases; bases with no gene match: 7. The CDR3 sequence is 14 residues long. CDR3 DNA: TGTGCCAGCAGCACCCAACAGGGGGCGGATGAGCAGTTCTTC. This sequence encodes CASSTQQGADEQFF.

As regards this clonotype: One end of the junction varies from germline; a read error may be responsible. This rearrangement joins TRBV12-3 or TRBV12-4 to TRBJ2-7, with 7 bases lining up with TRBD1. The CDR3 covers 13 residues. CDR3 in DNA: TGTGCCATCAGTGCTGAGACAGGGAGAGAGCAGTACTTC. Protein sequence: CAISAETGREQYF.

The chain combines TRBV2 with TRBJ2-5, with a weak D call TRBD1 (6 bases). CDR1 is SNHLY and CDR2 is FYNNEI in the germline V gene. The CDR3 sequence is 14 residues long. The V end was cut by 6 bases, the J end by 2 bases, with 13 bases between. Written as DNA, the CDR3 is TGTGCCAGCAGAAGACAGGTCTATCAAGAGACCCAGTACTTC. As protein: CASRRQVYQETQYF.

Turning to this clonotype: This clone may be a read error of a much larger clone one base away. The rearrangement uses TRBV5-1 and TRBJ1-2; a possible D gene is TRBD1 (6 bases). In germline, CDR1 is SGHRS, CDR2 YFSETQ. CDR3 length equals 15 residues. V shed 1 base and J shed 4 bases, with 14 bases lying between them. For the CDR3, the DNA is TGCGCCAGCAGCTTGTCAGGGGCGCAAAGCTATGGCTACACCTTC. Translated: CASSLSGAQSYGYTF.

CDR3 sequence reads: CAWSVSGDPTHEQYF. CDR3 sequence (DNA): TGTGCCTGGAGTGTTTCAGGTGATCCCACGCACGAGCAGTACTTC. This chain links TRBV30 with TRBJ2-7; D is unclear. The CDR3 length is 15 residues. Trimming pared 0 bases from V and 5 bases from J, leaving 17 bases between. Germline loops: CDR1 GTSNPN, CDR2 SVGIG (reference sequence).

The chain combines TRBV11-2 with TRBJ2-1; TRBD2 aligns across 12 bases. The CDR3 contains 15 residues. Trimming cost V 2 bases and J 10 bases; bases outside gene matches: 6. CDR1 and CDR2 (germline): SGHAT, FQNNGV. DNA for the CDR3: TGTGCCAGCAGCTTAAATCTAGCGGGAGGGGGAGAGCAGTTCTTC. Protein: CASSLNLAGGGEQFF.

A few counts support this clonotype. CDR3 coding DNA: TGTGCCAGCAGCTTATTCGGTGGCGGACAGGGGGCGGGAGAGACCCAGTACTTC. This translates into CASSLFGGGQGAGETQYF. V is TRBV11-2 and J is TRBJ2-5, with 11 bases that match TRBD1. Looked up from germline, CDR1 is SGHAT and CDR2 is FQNNGV. This CDR3 spans 18 amino acids. The ends lost 2 bases at V and 4 bases at J; junction bases unmatched: 12.

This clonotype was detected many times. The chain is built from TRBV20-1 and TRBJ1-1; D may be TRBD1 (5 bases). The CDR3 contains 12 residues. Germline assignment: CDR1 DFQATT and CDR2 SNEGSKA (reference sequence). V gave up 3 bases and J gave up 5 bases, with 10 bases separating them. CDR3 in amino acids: CSASDSWTEAFF. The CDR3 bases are TGCAGTGCTAGCGACAGTTGGACTGAAGCTTTCTTT.

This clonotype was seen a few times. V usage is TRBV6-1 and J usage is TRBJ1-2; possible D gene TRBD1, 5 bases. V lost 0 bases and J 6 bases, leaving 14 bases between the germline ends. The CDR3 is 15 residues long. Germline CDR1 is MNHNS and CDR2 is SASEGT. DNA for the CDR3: TGTGCCAGCAGTGAAGCGAACAGGTTTTCGGATGGCTACACCTTC. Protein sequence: CASSEANRFSDGYTF.

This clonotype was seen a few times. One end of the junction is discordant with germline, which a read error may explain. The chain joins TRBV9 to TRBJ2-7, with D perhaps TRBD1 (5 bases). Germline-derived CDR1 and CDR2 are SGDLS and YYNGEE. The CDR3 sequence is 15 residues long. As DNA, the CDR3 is TGTGCCAGCAGCGTAGATCTGGGGCGTACCTGCGAGCAGTGCTTC. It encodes CASSVDLGRTCEQCF.

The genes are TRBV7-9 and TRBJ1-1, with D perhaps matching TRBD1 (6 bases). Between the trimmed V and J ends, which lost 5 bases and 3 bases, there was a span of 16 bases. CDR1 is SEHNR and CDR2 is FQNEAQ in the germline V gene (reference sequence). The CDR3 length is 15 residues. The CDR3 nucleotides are TGTGCCAGCAGCCAATTACGAGGACAGTACACTGAAGCTTTCTTT. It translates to CASSQLRGQYTEAFF. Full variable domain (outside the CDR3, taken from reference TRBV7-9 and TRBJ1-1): DTGVSQNPRHKITKRGQNVTFRCDPISEHNRLYWYRQTLGQGPEFLTYFQNEAQLEKSRLLSDRFSAERPKGSFSTLEIQRTEQGDSAMYLCASSQLRGQYTEAFFGQGTRLTVV.

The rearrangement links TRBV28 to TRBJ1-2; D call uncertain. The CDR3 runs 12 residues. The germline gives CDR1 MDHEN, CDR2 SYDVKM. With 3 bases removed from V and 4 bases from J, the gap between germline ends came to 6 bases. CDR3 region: CASSLLAYGYTF. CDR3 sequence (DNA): TGTGCCAGCAGTTTGTTGGCCTATGGCTACACCTTC.

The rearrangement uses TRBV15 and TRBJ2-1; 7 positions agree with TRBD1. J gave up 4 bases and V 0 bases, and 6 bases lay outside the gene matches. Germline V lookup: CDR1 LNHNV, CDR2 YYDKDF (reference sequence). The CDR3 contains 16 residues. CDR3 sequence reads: CATSRDRRGIYNEQFF. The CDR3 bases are TGTGCCACCAGCAGAGATCGCAGGGGGATATACAATGAGCAGTTCTTC.

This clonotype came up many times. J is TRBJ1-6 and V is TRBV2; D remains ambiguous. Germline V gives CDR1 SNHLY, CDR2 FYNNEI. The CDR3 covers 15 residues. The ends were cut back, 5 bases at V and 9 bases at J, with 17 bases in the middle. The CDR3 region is CASSWKGNDGSPLHF. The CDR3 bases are TGTGCCAGCAGTTGGAAGGGTAATGATGGTTCACCCCTCCACTTT.

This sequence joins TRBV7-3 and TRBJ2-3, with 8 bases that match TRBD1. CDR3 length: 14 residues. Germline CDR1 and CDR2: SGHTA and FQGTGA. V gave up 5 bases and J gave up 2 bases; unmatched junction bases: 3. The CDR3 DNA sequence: TGTGCCAGCAGCGCGACAGGGGACACAGATACGCAGTATTTT. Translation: CASSATGDTDTQYF.